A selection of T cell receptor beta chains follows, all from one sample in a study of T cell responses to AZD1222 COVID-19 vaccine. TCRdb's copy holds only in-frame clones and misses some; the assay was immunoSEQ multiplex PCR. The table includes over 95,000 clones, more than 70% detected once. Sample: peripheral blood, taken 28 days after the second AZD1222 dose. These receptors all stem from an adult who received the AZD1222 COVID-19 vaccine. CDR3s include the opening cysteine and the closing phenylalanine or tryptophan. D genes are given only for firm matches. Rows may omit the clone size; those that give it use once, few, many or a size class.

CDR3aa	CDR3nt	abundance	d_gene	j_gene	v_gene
CASTPPGTINQPQHF	TGTGCCAGCACTCCCCCCGGGACAATTAATCAGCCCCAGCATTTT	NA	NA	TRBJ1-5	TRBV28
CATSRDLVLEQAKNIQYF	TGTGCCACCAGCAGAGATCTGGTATTAGAACAGGCCAAAAACATTCAGTACTTC	NA	NA	TRBJ2-4	TRBV15
CASSSRTSAASYEQYF	TGTGCCAGCAGCTCTCGAACTAGCGCCGCGTCCTACGAGCAGTACTTC	NA	TRBD2	TRBJ2-7	TRBV9
CASSPYVTSGRWYEQYF	TGTGCCAGCAGTCCCTATGTGACTAGCGGGAGGTGGTACGAGCAGTACTTC	NA	TRBD2	TRBJ2-7	TRBV27
CASSVQGGVSGEQFF	TGTGCCAGCAGCGTCCAGGGGGGGGTGAGTGGTGAGCAGTTCTTC	once	NA	TRBJ2-1	TRBV9
CASSLEADRSYEQYF	TGTGCCAGCAGCTTAGAAGCGGACCGGTCCTACGAGCAGTACTTC	once	NA	TRBJ2-7	TRBV11-3
CASSQETTGLTYNEQFF	TGTGCCAGCAGCCAAGAAACGACAGGGTTAACCTACAATGAGCAGTTCTTC	NA	TRBD1	TRBJ2-1	TRBV3-1/TRBV3-2
CASSLGAYNEQFF	TGTGCCAGCAGCTTGGGGGCCTACAATGAGCAGTTCTTC	NA	NA	TRBJ2-1	TRBV5-6
CASSLSGLAGNSYEQYF	TGCGCCAGCAGCTTGTCAGGTCTAGCGGGTAACTCCTACGAGCAGTACTTC	NA	TRBD2	TRBJ2-7	TRBV5-1
CSVAGGGFNEKLFF	TGCAGCGTCGCAGGGGGAGGTTTTAATGAAAAACTGTTTTTT	once	TRBD1	TRBJ1-4	TRBV29-1
CAWSAKAGGPWPYNEQFF	TGTGCCTGGAGTGCTAAAGCGGGAGGGCCGTGGCCCTACAATGAGCAGTTCTTC	NA	TRBD2	TRBJ2-1	TRBV30
CAWSHRDRGDEKLFF	TGTGCCTGGAGCCATCGCGACAGGGGAGATGAAAAACTGTTTTTT	NA	TRBD1	TRBJ1-4	TRBV30
CASNTGAGTEAFF	TGTGCCAGCAATACAGGGGCCGGCACTGAAGCTTTCTTT	NA	TRBD1	TRBJ1-1	TRBV12-3/TRBV12-4
CASNPRGAGELFF	TGTGCCAGCAACCCTAGAGGGGCCGGGGAGCTGTTTTTT	NA	NA	TRBJ2-2	TRBV6-5
CASSLQVSSYNEQFF	TGTGCCAGCAGTCTACAGGTGAGCTCCTACAATGAGCAGTTCTTC	NA	NA	TRBJ2-1	TRBV28
CASSRRDRGNPNTEAFF	TGTGCCAGCAGTCGCCGTGACAGGGGAAACCCGAACACTGAAGCTTTCTTT	NA	TRBD1	TRBJ1-1	TRBV27
CASSLEGYRETQYF	TGTGCCAGCAGCTTAGAGGGGTACCGGGAGACCCAGTACTTC	NA	NA	TRBJ2-5	TRBV7-3
CASSPQEDRWDEQFF	TGCGCCAGCAGCCCCCAGGAGGATAGGTGGGATGAGCAGTTCTTC	NA	NA	TRBJ2-1	TRBV4-1
CASSPAGIKYGYTF	TGTGCCAGCTCACCAGCGGGGATCAAGTATGGCTACACCTTC	NA	NA	TRBJ1-2	TRBV18
CASSLEHGSGANVLTF	TGCGCCAGCAGCTTGGAGCACGGGAGCGGGGCCAACGTCCTGACTTTC	NA	NA	TRBJ2-6	TRBV5-1
CAWSHGDTIYF	TGTGCCTGGAGCCACGGGGACACCATATATTTT	NA	NA	TRBJ1-3	TRBV30
CASKLRQGVGEQFF	TGTGCCAGCAAGTTGCGACAGGGTGTTGGTGAGCAGTTCTTC	NA	TRBD1	TRBJ2-1	TRBV27
CASSQVGGHTEAFF	TGTGCCAGCAGCCAAGTCGGGGGCCACACTGAAGCTTTCTTT	NA	NA	TRBJ1-1	TRBV6-6
CASSRTSGNNEQFF	TGTGCCAGCAGCCGGACTAGCGGGAACAATGAGCAGTTCTTC	NA	TRBD2	TRBJ2-1	TRBV3-1/TRBV3-2
CASSIPGRPPNQPQHF	TGTGCCAGTAGTATCCCGGGCAGGCCCCCAAATCAGCCCCAGCATTTT	NA	NA	TRBJ1-5	TRBV19
CASSPYRGRDGYTF	TGTGCCAGCTCACCCTACAGGGGCCGGGACGGCTACACCTTC	NA	TRBD1	TRBJ1-2	TRBV18
CASSPQAGDTDTQYF	TGTGCCAGCTCACCACAGGCAGGGGACACAGATACGCAGTATTTT	NA	NA	TRBJ2-3	TRBV18
CASSPLGTARGGTEAFF	TGTGCCAGCAGTCCCCTGGGGACGGCCCGGGGGGGGACTGAAGCTTTCTTT	NA	NA	TRBJ1-1	TRBV6-6
CASSPRGPSYGYTF	TGTGCCAGCAGCCCTCGCGGGCCTAGCTATGGCTACACCTTC	once	NA	TRBJ1-2	TRBV3-1/TRBV3-2
CASSLMPGNSYEQYF	TGTGCCAGCAGCTTAATGCCGGGGAACTCCTACGAGCAGTACTTC	NA	NA	TRBJ2-7	TRBV7-9
CASSYSRGGVGQPQHF	TGTGCCAGCAGTTACTCTCGCGGGGGCGTGGGTCAGCCCCAGCATTTT	NA	NA	TRBJ1-5	TRBV6-5
CASSIGQGQTQYF	TGTGCCAGTAGTATTGGACAGGGGCAGACCCAGTACTTC	NA	TRBD1	TRBJ2-5	TRBV19
CASSPLLAQVTDTQYF	TGTGCCAGCAGTCCCTTACTAGCGCAAGTCACAGATACGCAGTATTTT	NA	TRBD2	TRBJ2-3	TRBV5-4
CASSLAGGEETQYF	TGTGCCAGCAGCTTAGCGGGAGGGGAGGAGACCCAGTACTTC	NA	TRBD2	TRBJ2-5	TRBV5-4
CAWTANTVRGPLYEQYF	TGTGCCTGGACCGCCAATACGGTCCGGGGACCCCTCTACGAGCAGTACTTC	NA	NA	TRBJ2-7	TRBV30
CASSWGDGIEQFF	TGTGCCAGCAGTTGGGGAGACGGGATTGAGCAGTTCTTC	once	NA	TRBJ2-1	TRBV6-5
CAITPGQGNYGYTF	TGTGCCATCACCCCGGGACAGGGAAACTATGGCTACACCTTC	NA	TRBD1	TRBJ1-2	TRBV10-3
CASSPTGTNGNTIYF	TGTGCCAGCAGCCCTACCGGGACAAACGGAAACACCATATATTTT	NA	NA	TRBJ1-3	TRBV2
CASSLKGSSSRRGLVLSSYNEQFF	TGTGCCAGCAGTTTAAAGGGGTCCTCCTCTCGCCGAGGTCTCGTACTGAGCTCCTACAATGAGCAGTTCTTC	NA	NA	TRBJ2-1	TRBV28
CASSFADYWDRPRSYEQYF	TGTGCCAGCAGCTTTGCCGATTATTGGGACAGGCCCCGATCGTACGAGCAGTACTTC	once	NA	TRBJ2-7	TRBV12-1
CASSPDSRGGPNTQYF	TGTGCCAGCAGCCCCGACTCGCGGGGAGGGCCGAATACGCAGTATTTT	NA	TRBD2	TRBJ2-3	TRBV7-2
CASRQGGGYGYTF	TGTGCCAGCAGACAGGGAGGAGGGTATGGCTACACCTTC	NA	NA	TRBJ1-2	TRBV6-5
CASSVATRSSGNTIYF	TGTGCCAGCAGCGTAGCTACTCGAAGCTCTGGAAACACCATATATTTT	NA	NA	TRBJ1-3	TRBV9
CASSSRGGAPDQPQHF	TGTGCCAGCAGCTCCCGGGGGGGAGCTCCAGATCAGCCCCAGCATTTT	NA	NA	TRBJ1-5	TRBV7-2
CASSPPGGEETQYF	TGTGCCAGCTCACCACCGGGGGGTGAAGAGACCCAGTACTTC	once	NA	TRBJ2-5	TRBV18
CASRRGQGVYEQYF	TGTGCCAGCAGGCGAGGACAGGGGGTCTACGAGCAGTACTTC	NA	TRBD1	TRBJ2-7	TRBV6-5
CASRRQSEEQYF	TGTGCCAGCAGACGTCAATCCGAGGAGCAGTACTTC	NA	NA	TRBJ2-7	TRBV11-2
CASSPGGKNIQYF	TGTGCCAGCAGTCCAGGGGGCAAAAACATTCAGTACTTC	NA	TRBD1	TRBJ2-4	TRBV27
CAWSPFINYGYTF	TGTGCCTGGAGTCCTTTCATTAACTATGGCTACACCTTC	NA	NA	TRBJ1-2	TRBV30
CASSGGDLNTEAFF	TGTGCCAGCAGCGGCGGGGATTTGAACACTGAAGCTTTCTTT	NA	NA	TRBJ1-1	TRBV5-5
CASRTGIAGNTIYF	TGTGCCAGCAGAACAGGGATCGCTGGAAACACCATATATTTT	once	NA	TRBJ1-3	TRBV27
CASTQGSFNNEQFF	TGTGCCAGCACCCAGGGTAGCTTTAACAATGAGCAGTTCTTC	NA	NA	TRBJ2-1	TRBV7-9
CASSPGLGSYEQYF	TGTGCCAGCAGCCCGGGTCTGGGCTCCTACGAGCAGTACTTC	NA	NA	TRBJ2-7	TRBV9
CASSIDKSGSYNEQFF	TGTGCCAGTAGTATAGATAAGAGCGGGAGTTACAATGAGCAGTTCTTC	NA	TRBD2	TRBJ2-1	TRBV19
CASTSSGATEAFF	TGCGCCAGCACCTCCTCAGGGGCCACTGAAGCTTTCTTT	NA	NA	TRBJ1-1	TRBV5-1
CASSSGADQPQHF	TGCGCCAGCAGCTCGGGGGCGGACCAGCCCCAGCATTTT	NA	NA	TRBJ1-5	TRBV5-1
CASSQPVRNPYGYTF	TGTGCCAGCAGCCAACCGGTTCGAAACCCGTATGGCTACACCTTC	few	NA	TRBJ1-2	TRBV6-5
CASSQDRTAGNTIYF	TGTGCCAGCAGCCAAGACCGGACAGCCGGAAACACCATATATTTT	NA	NA	TRBJ1-3	TRBV3-1/TRBV3-2
CASKTGESSYEQYF	TGTGCCAGCAAAACAGGGGAATCGTCCTACGAGCAGTACTTC	NA	TRBD1	TRBJ2-7	TRBV2
CASSPAGAYYGYTF	TGTGCCAGCTCACCAGCTGGCGCTTACTATGGCTACACCTTC	NA	NA	TRBJ1-2	TRBV18